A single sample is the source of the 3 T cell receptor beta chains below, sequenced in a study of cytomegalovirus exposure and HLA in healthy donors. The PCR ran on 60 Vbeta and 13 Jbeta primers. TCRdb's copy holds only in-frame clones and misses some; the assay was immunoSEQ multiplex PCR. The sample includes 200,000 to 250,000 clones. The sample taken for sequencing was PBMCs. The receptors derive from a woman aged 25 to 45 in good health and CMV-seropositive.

This CDR3 reads CASGGGFDYNEQFF. The CDR3 nucleotides read TGTGCCAGCGGAGGCGGGTTCGACTACAATGAGCAGTTCTTC. The rearrangement uses TRBV2 and TRBJ2-1, with D perhaps matching TRBD2 (5 bases). The CDR3 runs 14 residues. Germline CDR1 and CDR2: SNHLY and FYNNEI. V was pared by 8 bases and J by 3 bases, with 14 bases between.

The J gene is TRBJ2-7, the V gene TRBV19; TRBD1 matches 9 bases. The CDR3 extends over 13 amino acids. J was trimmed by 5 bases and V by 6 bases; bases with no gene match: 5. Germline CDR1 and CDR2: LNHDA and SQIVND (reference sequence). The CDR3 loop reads CASSWDRVDEQYF. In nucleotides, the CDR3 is TGTGCCAGTAGCTGGGACAGGGTTGACGAGCAGTACTTC.

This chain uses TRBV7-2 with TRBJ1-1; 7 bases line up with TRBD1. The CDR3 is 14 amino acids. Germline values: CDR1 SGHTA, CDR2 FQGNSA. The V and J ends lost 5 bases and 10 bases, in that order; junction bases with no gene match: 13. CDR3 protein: CASSPPDRVYGAFF. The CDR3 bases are TGTGCCAGCAGCCCCCCCGACAGGGTTTATGGAGCTTTCTTT. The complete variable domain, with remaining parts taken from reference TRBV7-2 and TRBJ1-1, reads GAGVSQSPSNKVTEKGKDVELRCDPISGHTALYWYRQSLGQGLEFLIYFQGNSAPDKSGLPSDRFSAERTGGSVSTLTIQRTQQEDSAVYLCASSPPDRVYGAFFGQGTRLTVV.